The next 7 T cell receptor beta chains were all read from a single sample in a study of shared clonotypes between healthy human individuals. Data came from immunoSEQ multiplex PCR; TCRdb stores just in-frame clones and leaves some out. Here the sample spans about 580,000 clones, about 98% being singletons. Naive CD8 populations comprised CD45RO-negative cells positively selected for CCR7, excluding terminally differentiated effector memory CD45RA+ cells. Sequenced input: naive CD8+ T cells sorted from blood. Receptors originate from a man under 40 in good health.

This clone was seen a single time. V usage is TRBV19 and J usage is TRBJ2-7, with D possibly called TRBD1 or TRBD2 (5 bases each). The length of the CDR3 is 13 residues. Germline V CDR1 and CDR2: LNHDA, SQIVND (reference sequence). The ends were cut back, 5 bases at V and 6 bases at J, with 14 bases in the middle. CDR3 sequence (DNA): TGTGCCAGTAGTTTGGGACGGACTTCCGAGCAGTACTTC. Its translation: CASSLGRTSEQYF.

This chain uses TRBV7-9 with TRBJ1-5; D is possibly TRBD1 (5 bases). The CDR3 has 14 residues. V was shortened by 4 bases and J by 2 bases, with 9 bases between the two germline ends. Germline values: CDR1 SEHNR, CDR2 FQNEAQ (reference sequence). CDR3 bases: TGTGCCAGCAGCTCATCGACAGGCAATCAGCCCCAGCATTTT. Translating gives CASSSSTGNQPQHF.

The gene calls are TRBV5-4 and TRBJ2-7; a weak D match, TRBD1 (5 bases). The V gene lost 4 bases and the J gene lost 4 bases, with 15 bases spanning the gap. This CDR3 is built from 14 residues. From germline, CDR1 is SGHNT and CDR2 YYREEE (reference sequence). CDR3 amino acids: CASSPDMPQYEQYF. The DNA of the CDR3 is TGTGCCAGCAGCCCGGACATGCCCCAATACGAGCAGTACTTC.

This rearrangement joins TRBV15 to TRBJ2-5; TRBD1 might be the D (5 bases). The CDR3 covers 16 residues. Germline loops: CDR1 LNHNV, CDR2 YYDKDF (reference sequence). Trimming cost V 0 bases and J 1 base, with 12 bases left between them. The CDR3 nucleotides are TGTGCCACCAGCAGAGATGAGGCGGACATCCAAGAGACCCAGTACTTC. It translates to CATSRDEADIQETQYF.

The sample holds one count of this clone. The chain carries TRBV4-1 and TRBJ1-4; a weak D match, TRBD1 (5 bases). This CDR3 contains 16 residues. V lost 5 bases and J lost 4, with 17 bases in between. Looked up from germline, CDR1 is MGHRA and CDR2 is YSYEKL. CDR3 amino acids: CASSSRPGPSNEKLFF. For the CDR3, the DNA is TGCGCCAGCAGCTCTAGACCGGGACCGAGTAATGAAAAACTGTTTTTT.

The chain uses TRBV6-1 and TRBJ1-2; 9 bases match TRBD1. The ends lost 8 bases at V and 3 bases at J; junction bases unmatched: 7. The CDR3 consists of 14 residues. The germline V gene encodes CDR1 MNHNS and CDR2 SASEGT. Here the CDR3 DNA reads TGTGCCAGCTACTCCGGGACAGGGTACTATGGCTACACCTTC. Residues: CASYSGTGYYGYTF.

The chain is built from TRBV9 and TRBJ2-2, with D maybe TRBD2 (5 bases). Germline CDR1 and CDR2: SGDLS and YYNGEE. The CDR3 runs to 16 residues. V lost 4 bases and J lost 3, with 16 bases in between. The CDR3: CASSPRIAWDTGELFF. Written as DNA, the CDR3 is TGTGCCAGCAGCCCCCGCATAGCGTGGGACACCGGGGAGCTGTTTTTT.